One and the same sample provided the 30 T cell receptor beta chains below, sequenced in a study of T cells in Graves' hyperthyroidism and ophthalmopathy. RNA transcripts served as the template for amplifying TCR beta CDR3 regions. HTBI primers drove first-round RT-PCR of the TCR CDR3. Each CDR3 protein gets one entry after TCRdb re-called the multiplex PCR reads with MiXCR. The sample holds roughly 420,000 distinct CDR3 sequences, approximately 13% seen once. The source material was blood. These receptors originate from a woman younger than 30 with Graves' hyperthyroidism.

Remarks on this clonotype: At one of its ends the junction is not consistent with the germline gene, which may arise from a read error. The chain recombines TRBV12-3 or TRBV12-4 with TRBJ1-2; no definite D call. The CDR3 loop spans 15 amino acids. The CDR3 sequence is CASSLRDPANYGYAF. CDR3 DNA sequence: TGTGCCAGCAGTTTGCGAGACCCAGCTAACTATGGCTACGCCTTC.

In the case of this clonotype: With a much larger clone just one base away, this may be a read error. The chain employs TRBV7-2 and TRBJ2-2; 7 nucleotides agree with TRBD2. The germline V gene encodes CDR1 SGHTA and CDR2 FQGNSA. The CDR3 is made up of 15 amino acids. The CDR3 reads CVSSLVAGNTGELFF. DNA for the CDR3: TGTGTCAGCAGCTTAGTAGCGGGGAACACCGGGGAGCTGTTTTTT.

This clonotype has ten or more counts. V is TRBV5-1 and J is TRBJ2-3, with D possibly being TRBD1 (5 bases). V was pared by 4 bases and J by 3 bases, with 9 bases between. Germline assignment: CDR1 SGHRS and CDR2 YFSETQ. This CDR3 comprises 13 residues. For the CDR3, the DNA is TGCGCCAGCAGCCGCTCAGGGACAGATACGCAGTATTTT. This gives the protein CASSRSGTDTQYF.

V usage is TRBV27 and J usage is TRBJ2-1, with a weak D call TRBD2 (5 bases). Germline loops: CDR1 MNHEY, CDR2 SMNVEV (reference sequence). Between the trimmed V and J ends, which lost 3 bases and 3 bases, there was a span of 9 bases. This CDR3 spans 14 amino acids. The CDR3 here is CASSFSAYYNEQFF. For the CDR3, the DNA is TGTGCCAGCAGTTTTAGCGCCTACTACAATGAGCAGTTCTTC.

V is TRBV20-1 and J is TRBJ2-3; D may be TRBD1 (6 bases). The CDR3 has 15 residues. Trimming took off 1 base at V and 3 bases at J, with 14 bases between the two ends. In germline, CDR1 is DFQATT, CDR2 SNEGSKA (reference sequence). The CDR3 DNA is TGCAGTGCTAGAGGTCTGGGGGCGCAGACAGATACGCAGTATTTT. Translating gives CSARGLGAQTDTQYF.

This clonotype was picked up many times. This chain links TRBV9 with TRBJ1-2; possible D gene TRBD1, 6 bases. Germline V gene data show CDR1 as SGDLS and CDR2 as YYNGEE. The CDR3 loop spans 14 amino acids. V gave up 4 bases and J gave up 4 bases, with 14 bases separating them. The CDR3: CASSQDGRGYGYTF. The CDR3 DNA sequence: TGTGCCAGCAGCCAGGACGGCAGGGGCTATGGCTACACCTTC. Looking up the rest from reference TRBV9 and TRBJ1-2 gives the full variable domain: DSGVTQTPKHLITATGQRVTLRCSPRSGDLSVYWYQQSLDQGLQFLIQYYNGEERAKGNILERFSAQQFPDLHSELNLSSLELGDSALYFCASSQDGRGYGYTFGSGTRLTVV.

The CDR3 here is CASRDGQGFGYTF. Written as DNA, the CDR3 is TGTGCCAGCAGAGACGGACAGGGTTTCGGCTACACCTTC. The V call is TRBV6-1, the J call TRBJ1-2, with 8 bases aligning to TRBD1. The V and J ends lost 6 bases and 8 bases, in that order; junction bases with no gene match: 8. Germline CDR1 is MNHNS and CDR2 is SASEGT. The CDR3 extends over 13 amino acids.

This clonotype was counted a few times. The CDR3 coding sequence is TGTGCCAGCAGCAGAGATAGGTTGCTAAACACTGAAGCTTTCTTT. Translation gives CASSRDRLLNTEAFF. The rearrangement links TRBV7-9 to TRBJ1-1; D call uncertain. V lost 5 bases to trimming and J lost 2 bases, with 15 bases between them. The CDR3 consists of 15 residues. Germline V CDR1 and CDR2: SEHNR, FQNEAQ (reference sequence).

This clonotype was detected only a few times. This chain links TRBV7-6 with TRBJ1-5, with a possible D match to TRBD1 (5 bases). The V and J ends lost 6 bases and 4 bases respectively, with 10 bases between them. Germline-derived CDR1 and CDR2 are SGHVS and FNYEAQ. The CDR3 loop spans 13 amino acids. In DNA, the CDR3 is TGTGCCAGCAGTCGGGGGGTTAATCAGCCCCAGCATTTT. It is translated as CASSRGVNQPQHF.

There are many counts of this clonotype. The chain uses TRBV6-1 and TRBJ2-7; perhaps TRBD1 as D (6 bases). V was clipped by 7 bases and J by 0 bases, with 13 bases between them. This CDR3 comprises 14 residues. The germline V gene has CDR1 MNHNS and CDR2 SASEGT. In nucleotides, the CDR3 is TGTGCCAGCACTCCCCGGGACACCTCCTACGAGCAGTACTTC. Translated: CASTPRDTSYEQYF.

J is TRBJ1-4 and V is TRBV2; TRBD1 might be the D (6 bases). Trimming stripped 10 bases from V and 6 bases from J, with 18 bases between. CDR1 and CDR2 from the germline V gene are SNHLY and FYNNEI. This CDR3 is built from 14 residues. CDR3: CANKGDGSHEKLFF. Written as DNA, the CDR3 is TGTGCCAACAAGGGGGACGGGAGTCATGAAAAACTGTTTTTT. Using reference TRBV2 and TRBJ1-4 for the parts outside the CDR3, the full variable domain is EPEVTQTPSHQVTQMGQEVILRCVPISNHLYFYWYRQILGQKVEFLVSFYNNEISEKSEIFDDQFSVERPDGSNFTLKIRSTKLEDSAMYFCANKGDGSHEKLFFGSGTQLSVL.

This clonotype was picked up a small number of times. V usage is TRBV2 and J usage is TRBJ1-1; possible D gene TRBD1, 5 bases. This CDR3 is built from 12 residues. V was shortened by 9 bases and J by 4 bases, with 12 bases between the two germline ends. From germline, CDR1 is SNHLY and CDR2 FYNNEI. CDR3 loop: CASNGGFTEAFF. The CDR3 nucleotides are TGTGCCAGTAACGGGGGATTCACTGAAGCTTTCTTT. Full variable domain (remainder filled in from reference TRBV2 and TRBJ1-1): EPEVTQTPSHQVTQMGQEVILRCVPISNHLYFYWYRQILGQKVEFLVSFYNNEISEKSEIFDDQFSVERPDGSNFTLKIRSTKLEDSAMYFCASNGGFTEAFFGQGTRLTVV.

The table lists this clonotype with many counts. The chain links TRBV6-1 to TRBJ2-1; possibly TRBD2 for D (6 bases). Germline CDR1 MNHNS, CDR2 SASEGT. Trimming took 7 bases from V and 5 from J, leaving 18 bases between them. This CDR3 region has 15 residues. DNA for the CDR3: TGTGCCAGCACTACTCCGGGTGGAGGGAACAATGAGCAGTTCTTC. Its translation is CASTTPGGGNNEQFF.

In its sample, this clonotype was seen a few times. The rearrangement links TRBV6-2 or TRBV6-3 to TRBJ2-7; D gene ambiguous. This CDR3 has 14 residues. In germline, CDR1 is MNHEY, CDR2 SVGEGT. Trimming stripped 0 bases from V and 1 base from J, with 7 bases between. The CDR3 loop reads CASSYSILSYEQYF. The CDR3 nucleotides are TGTGCCAGCAGTTACTCGATATTATCCTACGAGCAGTACTTC.

The table lists this clonotype with many counts. The chain couples TRBV20-1 to TRBJ2-3; the match to TRBD2 covers 12 bases. The V gene's germline CDR1 is DFQATT and CDR2 SNEGSKA (reference sequence). The CDR3 is 14 amino acids. Losses at the gene ends were 6 bases for V and 4 bases for J; bases not matched to a gene: 5. CDR3 residues: CSASRLAGADTQYF. CDR3 coding DNA: TGCAGTGCCAGCAGACTAGCGGGAGCAGATACGCAGTATTTT.

In regard to this clonotype: A clone one base away is much larger, so this may be a read error. The genes are TRBV11-1 and TRBJ1-6; D might be TRBD1 (5 bases). This CDR3 comprises 14 residues. Looked up from germline, CDR1 is SGHAT and CDR2 is FQDESV (reference sequence). V was pared by 2 bases and J by 9 bases, with 11 bases between. CDR3 DNA sequence: TGTGCCAGCAGCTTATTTCAGGGAGGTTCACCCCTCCACTTT. It translates to CASSLFQGGSPLHF.

This clonotype appeared many times. This sequence joins TRBV2 and TRBJ1-1; D remains unclear. Germline-derived CDR1 and CDR2 are SNHLY and FYNNEI. This CDR3 contains 14 residues. The ends were cut back, 3 bases at V and 1 base at J, with 9 bases in the middle. The CDR3 DNA reads TGTGCCAGCAGTGAGTTGGCAGGGAACACTGAAGCTTTCTTT. Its translation: CASSELAGNTEAFF.

Ten or more counts support this clonotype. The gene calls are TRBV27 and TRBJ2-1, with D maybe TRBD2 (6 bases). This CDR3 is built from 13 residues. Per germline, CDR1 MNHEY and CDR2 SMNVEV (reference sequence). Trimming stripped 8 bases from V and 6 bases from J, with 14 bases between. CDR3 bases: TGTGCCAGCGGTCCACTCGGGGGCAATGAGCAGTTCTTC. Protein: CASGPLGGNEQFF.

This clonotype was observed at least ten times. The chain links TRBV10-1 to TRBJ1-5; no clear D gene. The CDR3 contains 16 residues. Germline V gene data show CDR1 as WNHNN and CDR2 as SYGVQD (reference sequence). V dropped 7 bases and J dropped 2 bases, with 18 bases sitting between them. The chain's CDR3 is CASNPGRNGGNQPQHF. CDR3 coding DNA: TGCGCCAGCAACCCTGGGCGAAATGGAGGCAATCAGCCCCAGCATTTT.

The rearrangement uses TRBV30 and TRBJ1-2, with a weak D call TRBD1 (6 bases). The V and J ends lost 1 base and 6 bases respectively, with 12 bases between them. There are 13 residues in the CDR3. CDR1 is GTSNPN and CDR2 is SVGIG in the germline V gene (reference sequence). The CDR3 DNA is TGTGCCTGGAGTGGTTTCGCAGGGGATGGCTACACCTTC. Translation gives CAWSGFAGDGYTF.

The chain combines TRBV28 with TRBJ2-7; D is perhaps TRBD2 (6 bases). Germline values: CDR1 MDHEN, CDR2 SYDVKM. Trimming stripped 2 bases from V and 5 bases from J, with 13 bases between. The CDR3 loop spans 14 amino acids. CDR3 nucleotide sequence: TGTGCCAGCAGTTTAGATAGCGGAGATCACGAGCAGTACTTC. Protein product: CASSLDSGDHEQYF.

At least ten counts were recorded for this clonotype. The rearrangement uses TRBV11-2 and TRBJ1-1; D uncertain. Germline-derived CDR1 and CDR2 are SGHAT and FQNNGV. CDR3 length: 12 amino acids. V was cut by 0 bases and J by 6 bases, with 5 bases left in between. CDR3 region: CASSLDLSEAFF. Written as DNA, the CDR3 is TGTGCCAGCAGCTTAGATCTGTCTGAAGCTTTCTTT.

This clonotype was picked up many times. This rearrangement joins TRBV12-3 or TRBV12-4 to TRBJ2-1, with no clear D. The CDR3 extends over 15 amino acids. V lost 5 bases, J lost 5 bases, and 16 bases lay in between. CDR3 in amino acids: CASSPPARGNNEQFF. CDR3 coding DNA: TGTGCCAGCAGTCCCCCTGCTCGAGGTAACAATGAGCAGTTCTTC.

This clonotype was counted at least ten times. V is TRBV28 and J is TRBJ1-2; a possible D gene is TRBD1 (6 bases). V shed 8 bases and J shed 5 bases, with 24 bases lying between them. Germline assignment: CDR1 MDHEN and CDR2 SYDVKM. The CDR3 runs 16 residues. The CDR3 nucleotides are TGTGCCAGCGGCCCGGGGGGGGCCCATTACATTTATGGCTACACCTTC. This codes for CASGPGGAHYIYGYTF.

A word on this clonotype: The junction departs from germline at one end; a sequencing error may be responsible. V usage is TRBV28 and J usage is TRBJ2-2; D is perhaps TRBD2 (6 bases). The germline V gene encodes CDR1 MDHEN and CDR2 SYDVKM. The CDR3 has 15 residues. The CDR3 coding sequence is TGTGCCAGCAGTTTAGGGGGTGCGGCCACCGGGGGGCTGTTTTTT. Its protein is CASSLGGAATGGLFF.

Concerning this clonotype itself: This sequence may be a read error, since a much larger clone differs from it by one base. This chain uses TRBV25-1 with TRBJ1-1; no firm D call. V was trimmed by 3 bases and J by 10 bases, leaving 9 bases between them. The CDR3 totals 11 residues. Germline assignment: CDR1 MGHDK and CDR2 SYGVNS. The CDR3 region has the DNA TGTGCCAGCAGTGATATACTTGGAGCTTTCTTT. This translates into CASSDILGAFF. Based on the CDR3 plus reference TRBV25-1 and TRBJ1-1, the full variable domain is EADIYQTPRYLVIGTGKKITLECSQTMGHDKMYWYQQDPGMELHLIHYSYGVNSTEKGDLSSESTVSRIRTEHFPLTLESARPSHTSQYLCASSDILGAFFGQGTRLTVV.

This clonotype showed up just a few times. The chain combines TRBV5-1 with TRBJ2-5, with 13 bases lining up with TRBD2. J was trimmed by 5 bases and V by 0 bases; bases with no gene match: 7. Germline CDR1 and CDR2: SGHRS and YFSETQ. The CDR3 runs 17 residues. For the CDR3, the DNA is TGCGCCAGCAGCTTGGGACTAGCGGGAGGTCTTGGGGAGACCCAGTACTTC. This codes for CASSLGLAGGLGETQYF. Looking up the rest from reference TRBV5-1 and TRBJ2-5 gives the full variable domain: KAGVTQTPRYLIKTRGQQVTLSCSPISGHRSVSWYQQTPGQGLQFLFEYFSETQRNKGNFPGRFSGRQFSNSRSEMNVSTLELGDSALYLCASSLGLAGGLGETQYFGPGTRLLVL.

This clonotype was seen repeatedly, ten times or more. The chain recombines TRBV25-1 with TRBJ1-1; 7 bases align to TRBD1. V lost 4 bases and J lost 5; bases outside the gene matches: 7. From germline, CDR1 is MGHDK and CDR2 SYGVNS. CDR3 size: 14 residues. Written as DNA, the CDR3 is TGTGCCAGCAGTGGTACAGGGGTCTCGACTGAAGCTTTCTTT. Protein: CASSGTGVSTEAFF.

This clonotype has just a few counts. The chain joins TRBV2 to TRBJ2-4, with TRBD1 identical over 10 bases. Germline-derived CDR1 and CDR2 are SNHLY and FYNNEI. J was trimmed by 8 bases and V by 5 bases; bases with no gene match: 6. The CDR3 contains 14 residues. The CDR3 DNA is TGTGCCAGCAGTACGGGACAGGGGTATGACATTCAGTACTTC. This encodes CASSTGQGYDIQYF.

This clonotype came up once. The genes are TRBV4-3 and TRBJ2-7; D is perhaps TRBD2 (5 bases). The CDR3 has 15 amino acids. V was cut by 4 bases and J by 3 bases, with 16 bases left in between. Germline lookup yields CDR1 LGHNA and CDR2 YSLEER. The CDR3 sequence is CASSRTSGTLYEQYF. CDR3 DNA sequence: TGCGCCAGCAGCCGAACAAGCGGCACCCTCTACGAGCAGTACTTC.